The 28 T cell receptor beta chains listed next were all sequenced from one sample in a study of blood T cell repertoires in COVID-19. Libraries were prepared by immunoSEQ multiplex PCR; TCRdb keeps only in-frame clonotypes and omits some of them. The sample carries over 120,000 clones, roughly 90% recorded once. The material sequenced was peripheral blood. These receptors were obtained from a human donor in a cohort sampled during active COVID-19.

V usage is TRBV18 and J usage is TRBJ2-3; TRBD1 aligns across 10 bases. V lost 4 bases and J lost 2; bases outside the gene matches: 6. CDR3 size: 16 residues. Germline V gene data show CDR1 as KGHSH and CDR2 as LQKENI. CDR3 DNA: TGTGCCAGCTCACGCGGGACAGGGGATCTCACAGATACGCAGTATTTT. This translates into CASSRGTGDLTDTQYF.

The J gene is TRBJ2-7, the V gene TRBV6-2 or TRBV6-3; 11 bases fit TRBD2. V shed 0 bases and J 0 bases; nucleotides not matched to a gene: 4. CDR1 and CDR2 (germline): MNHEY, SVGEGT. The CDR3 is 17 residues long. The CDR3 reads CASSYSRLAGSSYEQYF. The CDR3 region has the DNA TGTGCCAGCAGTTACTCTCGACTAGCGGGGTCCTCCTACGAGCAGTACTTC.

The rearrangement uses TRBV5-1 and TRBJ2-2; TRBD1 matches 8 bases. With V trimmed by 2 bases and J by 4 bases, 7 bases remained unmatched. CDR3 size: 16 residues. The germline V gene encodes CDR1 SGHRS and CDR2 YFSETQ. As DNA, the CDR3 is TGCGCCAGCAGCTTCCGGACAGGGCCGATCACCGGGGAGCTGTTTTTT. This translates into CASSFRTGPITGELFF.

This sequence joins TRBV25-1 and TRBJ1-5; 8 nucleotides align to TRBD1. Germline loops: CDR1 MGHDK, CDR2 SYGVNS. CDR3 length equals 13 residues. With 8 bases clipped from V and 3 bases from J, the junction kept 3 bases outside the gene matches. The CDR3: CASATGVNQPQHF. In DNA, the CDR3 is TGTGCCAGCGCGACAGGGGTCAATCAGCCCCAGCATTTT. The variable domain in full, completed from reference TRBV25-1 and TRBJ1-5, reads EADIYQTPRYLVIGTGKKITLECSQTMGHDKMYWYQQDPGMELHLIHYSYGVNSTEKGDLSSESTVSRIRTEHFPLTLESARPSHTSQYLCASATGVNQPQHFGDGTRLSIL.

This sequence joins TRBV11-2 and TRBJ1-6, with D perhaps TRBD1 (5 bases). The germline V gene has CDR1 SGHAT and CDR2 FQNNGV. The germline V and J ends were trimmed by 2 bases and 7 bases, with 12 bases remaining between them. The CDR3 runs 15 residues. This CDR3 is CASSLWGVGNSPLHF. The CDR3 nucleotides read TGTGCCAGCAGCTTATGGGGGGTGGGGAATTCACCCCTCCACTTT.

The chain couples TRBV7-6 to TRBJ1-5, with 8 nucleotides matching TRBD1. The CDR3 extends over 15 amino acids. Germline CDR1 and CDR2: SGHVS and FNYEAQ. The trim removed 5 bases at V and 5 bases at J, leaving 8 bases unmatched. The CDR3 sequence: CASSEGTGVHQPQHF. Here the CDR3 DNA reads TGTGCCAGCAGCGAGGGGACAGGTGTACATCAGCCCCAGCATTTT. The full variable domain, rest sourced from reference TRBV7-6 and TRBJ1-5, is GAGVSQSPRYKVTKRGQDVALRCDPISGHVSLYWYRQALGQGPEFLTYFNYEAQQDKSGLPNDRFSAERPEGSISTLTIQRTEQRDSAMYRCASSEGTGVHQPQHFGDGTRLSIL.

V and J are TRBV20-1 and TRBJ2-1, with 9 bases aligning to TRBD2. CDR1 DFQATT and CDR2 SNEGSKA come from the germline V gene (reference sequence). The length of the CDR3 is 15 residues. Trimming at V came to 3 bases and at J to 3 bases, leaving 6 bases not matched to a gene. CDR3 region: CSASRLADGYNEQFF. The CDR3 DNA reads TGCAGTGCTAGTCGACTAGCGGACGGCTACAATGAGCAGTTCTTC.

The chain carries TRBV7-7 and TRBJ2-7, with D possibly matching TRBD2 (6 bases). The CDR3 has 15 amino acids. Looked up from germline, CDR1 is SSHAT and CDR2 is FNYEAQ (reference sequence). Trimming took off 0 bases at V and 0 bases at J, with 9 bases between the two ends. CDR3 amino acids: CASSLARGSSYEQYF. The CDR3 DNA reads TGTGCCAGCAGCTTAGCCCGGGGGAGCTCCTACGAGCAGTACTTC.

The chain uses TRBV6-2 or TRBV6-3 and TRBJ2-7, with TRBD2 matching 8 bases. Trimming cost V 0 bases and J 9 bases; bases outside gene matches: 7. The CDR3 contains 14 residues. Germline CDR1 reads MNHEY; CDR2 reads SVGEGT. In DNA, the CDR3 is TGTGCCAGCAGTTACTCAGCGGGGGCATCCCGGCAGTACTTC. This gives the protein CASSYSAGASRQYF.

This chain connects TRBV2 to TRBJ2-3; tentatively, D is TRBD2 (6 bases). The germline V gene has CDR1 SNHLY and CDR2 FYNNEI. V was trimmed by 11 bases and J by 11 bases, leaving 17 bases between them. The CDR3 consists of 11 residues. This chain's CDR3 is CAPKATGVQYF. The CDR3 DNA follows: TGTGCCCCCAAAGCAACGGGGGTGCAGTATTTT.

This clone was seen a single time. This chain joins TRBV7-8 and TRBJ2-1, with TRBD2 identical over 8 bases. In germline, CDR1 is SGHVS, CDR2 FQNEAQ. This CDR3 has 15 amino acids. Unmatched junction bases numbered 7, after V lost 4 bases and J lost 5 bases. The CDR3 loop reads CASSSPAGGNNEQFF. The CDR3 DNA reads TGTGCCAGCAGCTCCCCCGCGGGGGGTAACAATGAGCAGTTCTTC.

J is TRBJ2-1 and V is TRBV2; D is perhaps TRBD2 (6 bases). Germline lookup yields CDR1 SNHLY and CDR2 FYNNEI. The CDR3 spans 15 residues. V was pared by 6 bases and J by 1 base, with 13 bases between. CDR3 DNA sequence: TGTGCCAGCAGGGGACTCCCAGGATCCTACAATGAGCAGTTCTTC. Its protein product is CASRGLPGSYNEQFF.

The chain links TRBV5-4 to TRBJ2-5; 7 nucleotides agree with TRBD1. The ends lost 4 bases at V and 2 bases at J; junction bases unmatched: 8. The CDR3 consists of 15 residues. CDR1 and CDR2 (germline): SGHNT, YYREEE (reference sequence). The CDR3 DNA reads TGTGCCAGCAGCACTGCCAGGGGGTGGCAAGAGACCCAGTACTTC. Its protein is CASSTARGWQETQYF.

The rearrangement links TRBV5-1 to TRBJ2-3; D gene uncertain. The germline gives CDR1 SGHRS, CDR2 YFSETQ. The V end lost 4 bases, the J end lost 3 bases, and 12 bases lay between the germline ends. This CDR3 has 14 residues. The CDR3, as DNA: TGCGCCAGCAGCCAGCAAACAGAGACAGATACGCAGTATTTT. Translation gives CASSQQTETDTQYF.

A single count supports this clone. The chain is built from TRBV6-6 and TRBJ1-2; D unclear. The CDR3 spans 11 residues. Germline V lookup: CDR1 MNHNY, CDR2 SVGAGI (reference sequence). The CDR3 DNA is TGTGCAAGTCAGTCGACATTAGGCTACACCTTC. This translates into CASQSTLGYTF.

The chain links TRBV3-1 (or the pseudogene TRBV3-2) to TRBJ1-1; D is unclear. Germline V gene sequence: CDR1 LGHDT, CDR2 YNNKEL (reference sequence). V was clipped by 6 bases and J by 1 base, with 12 bases between them. The CDR3 is 14 amino acids. The CDR3 DNA reads TGTGCCAGCAGACCGACTTCCTCGAACACTGAAGCTTTCTTT. Residues: CASRPTSSNTEAFF.

This sequence joins TRBV9 and TRBJ1-3; D gene ambiguous. V shed 4 bases and J shed 5 bases, with 7 bases lying between them. The germline V gene encodes CDR1 SGDLS and CDR2 YYNGEE. CDR3 length equals 12 residues. The CDR3: CASSSIRNTIYF. As DNA, the CDR3 is TGTGCCAGCAGCTCCATCCGAAACACCATATATTTT. The full variable domain, its missing parts supplied by reference TRBV9 and TRBJ1-3, is DSGVTQTPKHLITATGQRVTLRCSPRSGDLSVYWYQQSLDQGLQFLIQYYNGEERAKGNILERFSAQQFPDLHSELNLSSLELGDSALYFCASSSIRNTIYFGEGSWLTVV.

This CDR3 reads CAISPTGLNYGYTF. CDR3 coding DNA: TGTGCCATCAGCCCTACAGGGCTAAACTATGGCTACACCTTC. This chain uses TRBV10-3 with TRBJ1-2; tentative D call: TRBD1 (6 bases). Germline V gene lookup returns CDR1 ENHRY and CDR2 SYGVKD. There are 14 residues in the CDR3. V shed 6 bases and J shed 2 bases, with 13 bases lying between them.

This chain uses TRBV5-1 with TRBJ1-2, with D perhaps matching TRBD1 (5 bases). CDR1 and CDR2 from the germline V gene are SGHRS and YFSETQ. V was shortened by 8 bases and J by 6 bases, with 14 bases between the two germline ends. The CDR3 sequence is 12 residues long. The CDR3 region is CASGDSSNGYTF. CDR3 sequence (DNA): TGCGCCAGTGGCGACAGTTCAAATGGCTACACCTTC.

CDR3 sequence (DNA): TGTGCCAGCAGCTTATCAAGGACAGGGTCTTACAATGAGCAGTTCTTC. Amino acid sequence: CASSLSRTGSYNEQFF. The chain carries TRBV11-3 and TRBJ2-1, with TRBD1 identical over 8 bases. Trimming removed 2 bases from V and 4 bases from J; junction bases left unmatched: 7. The CDR3 runs to 16 residues. CDR1 and CDR2 from the germline V gene are SGHNT and YENEEA.

This sequence joins TRBV7-2 and TRBJ1-1; no definite D call. The CDR3 extends over 13 amino acids. CDR1 is SGHTA and CDR2 is FQGNSA in the germline V gene. V was cut by 3 bases and J by 1 base, with 6 bases left in between. The CDR3 DNA reads TGTGCCAGCAGCTTCGGAGGGAACACTGAAGCTTTCTTT. Its translation: CASSFGGNTEAFF.

The CDR3 reads CASSPNVGANTGELFF. In DNA, the CDR3 is TGCGCCAGCAGCCCGAATGTAGGGGCGAACACCGGGGAGCTGTTTTTT. This chain connects TRBV5-1 to TRBJ2-2, with TRBD1 as a possible D gene (5 bases). The CDR3 runs 16 residues. The germline V gene encodes CDR1 SGHRS and CDR2 YFSETQ. V gave up 4 bases and J gave up 0 bases, with 13 bases separating them.

The CDR3 nucleotides read TGTGCCAGCAGCCACTACGTCAGCGGAGACACAGATACGCAGTATTTT. As protein: CASSHYVSGDTDTQYF. The chain is built from TRBV4-2 and TRBJ2-3; D is possibly TRBD2 (5 bases). The CDR3 contains 16 residues. CDR1 LGHNA and CDR2 YNFKEQ come from the germline V gene. The V end lost 3 bases, the J end lost 2 bases, and 15 bases lay between the germline ends.

V and J are TRBV7-6 and TRBJ1-2; TRBD1 aligns across 10 bases. This CDR3 is 14 amino acids long. From germline, CDR1 is SGHVS and CDR2 FNYEAQ. Trimming removed 4 bases from V and 7 bases from J; junction bases left unmatched: 6. CDR3 in DNA: TGTGCCAGCAGCTCCGGGACAGGGGTGATTGGCTACACCTTC. This codes for CASSSGTGVIGYTF. Variable domain in full (rest from reference TRBV7-6 and TRBJ1-2): GAGVSQSPRYKVTKRGQDVALRCDPISGHVSLYWYRQALGQGPEFLTYFNYEAQQDKSGLPNDRFSAERPEGSISTLTIQRTEQRDSAMYRCASSSGTGVIGYTFGSGTRLTVV.

The chain couples TRBV5-1 to TRBJ2-2, with a weak D call TRBD2 (6 bases). This CDR3 has 16 residues. V was pared by 4 bases and J by 1 base, with 14 bases between. CDR1 SGHRS and CDR2 YFSETQ come from the germline V gene. This CDR3 reads CASSPLVGGNTGELFF. Written as DNA, the CDR3 is TGCGCCAGCAGCCCATTGGTCGGGGGGAACACCGGGGAGCTGTTTTTT.

V is TRBV5-6 and J is TRBJ2-2; no clear D gene. V gave up 4 bases and J gave up 1 base, with 8 bases separating them. The CDR3 contains 14 residues. Germline CDR1 and CDR2: SGHDT and YYEEEE. CDR3 residues: CASSHDWNTGELFF. The CDR3 region has the DNA TGTGCCAGCAGCCACGACTGGAACACCGGGGAGCTGTTTTTT.

A single count supports this clone. The chain carries TRBV5-1 and TRBJ1-4; D gene unclear. This CDR3 is built from 16 residues. Deletions cut 3 bases from V and 0 bases from J, with 12 bases between. CDR1 and CDR2 from the germline V gene are SGHRS and YFSETQ. The CDR3 loop reads CASSWQAPATNEKLFF. The DNA of the CDR3 is TGCGCCAGCAGCTGGCAGGCCCCCGCAACTAATGAAAAACTGTTTTTT. The full variable domain, in which reference TRBV5-1 and TRBJ1-4 provide the parts outside the CDR3, is KAGVTQTPRYLIKTRGQQVTLSCSPISGHRSVSWYQQTPGQGLQFLFEYFSETQRNKGNFPGRFSGRQFSNSRSEMNVSTLELGDSALYLCASSWQAPATNEKLFFGSGTQLSVL.

This clone was detected only once. This sequence joins TRBV4-1 and TRBJ1-4; 7 nucleotides agree with TRBD1. The junction had 12 bases not matched to a gene; V was cut back by 0 bases and J by 8 bases. The CDR3 totals 17 residues. Germline V CDR1 and CDR2: MGHRA, YSYEKL. CDR3: CASSQDQTRGQGEKLFF. The CDR3 bases are TGCGCCAGCAGCCAAGATCAGACAAGGGGGCAGGGGGAAAAACTGTTTTTT.